Listed below are T cell receptor beta chains from one sample, sequenced in a study of blood T cell repertoires in COVID-19. Method: immunoSEQ multiplex PCR; TCRdb's copy keeps in-frame clones and lacks some. In the table there are around 210,000 clones, roughly nine tenths of which are singletons. What was sequenced was peripheral blood. The receptor set was obtained from a woman in her 70s with acute or convalescent COVID-19. Both conserved end residues are part of each CDR3. The D gene is left open where the match is weak. A clone size is listed for some rows: how often the clone was seen (once, few, many), or a class if it is expanded.

TRBD2	-	TRBV27	TRBJ2-7	CASMTSGTYEQYF	TGTGCCAGCATGACTAGCGGAACCTACGAGCAGTACTTC
TRBD1	-	TRBV19	TRBJ1-4	CASWTGRSTNEKLFF	TGTGCCAGCTGGACAGGGAGGAGTACTAATGAAAAACTGTTTTTT
TRBD1	-	TRBV24-1	TRBJ2-5	CATSDLRGTGQETQYF	TGTGCCACCAGTGATCTAAGAGGGACAGGGCAGGAGACCCAGTACTTC
TRBD1	-	TRBV6-5	TRBJ1-1	CASSPGTGANTEAFF	TGTGCCAGCAGCCCCGGGACAGGGGCCAACACTGAAGCTTTCTTT
-	-	TRBV13	TRBJ2-1	CASSPGDLVGEQFF	TGTGCCAGCAGCCCGGGGGACTTGGTCGGGGAGCAGTTCTTC
-	few	TRBV6-5	TRBJ1-2	CASSLAGHGYTF	TGTGCCAGCAGCCTTGCGGGGCATGGCTACACCTTC
-	-	TRBV7-9	TRBJ1-1	CASSLSGTSTEAFF	TGTGCCAGCAGCTTATCAGGGACTAGCACTGAAGCTTTCTTT
-	-	TRBV11-3	TRBJ2-3	CASSITGTDTQYF	TGTGCCAGCAGCATCACAGGGACAGATACGCAGTATTTT
-	-	TRBV3-1/TRBV3-2	TRBJ2-5	CASQMGGTPRETQYF	TGTGCCAGCCAGATGGGAGGGACACCGAGGGAGACCCAGTACTTC
TRBD1	once	TRBV5-1	TRBJ2-3	CASSLGTGSDTQYF	TGCGCCAGCAGCTTGGGGACAGGGTCAGATACGCAGTATTTT
TRBD1	-	TRBV10-1	TRBJ2-7	CASSTGVYEQYF	TGCGCCAGCAGCACAGGGGTCTACGAGCAGTACTTC
-	-	TRBV6-5	TRBJ2-3	CASNLAAPTDTQYF	TGTGCCAGCAATTTGGCAGCGCCCACAGATACGCAGTATTTT
-	-	TRBV7-2	TRBJ2-2	CASSLQPRSNTGELFF	TGTGCCAGCAGCTTACAGCCTAGATCGAACACCGGGGAGCTGTTTTTT
TRBD1	-	TRBV6-1	TRBJ1-2	CASSEGTGPNYGYTF	TGTGCCAGCAGTGAGGGGACAGGGCCTAACTATGGCTACACCTTC
-	-	TRBV3-1/TRBV3-2	TRBJ2-7	CASSRLGGYEQYF	TGTGCCAGCAGCAGATTAGGGGGATACGAGCAGTACTTC
-	-	TRBV6-5	TRBJ1-2	CASRTTANYGYTF	TGTGCCAGCAGAACAACAGCCAACTATGGCTACACCTTC
TRBD1	-	TRBV27	TRBJ1-1	CASSSGGGGSTEAFF	TGTGCCAGCAGTTCAGGGGGTGGGGGATCAACTGAAGCTTTCTTT
-	-	TRBV7-3	TRBJ2-7	CASSLSASAYEQYF	TGTGCCAGCAGCTTATCGGCTAGCGCCTACGAGCAGTACTTC
-	once	TRBV4-2	TRBJ2-3	CASSQASLSTDTQYF	TGTGCCAGCAGCCAAGCTTCTCTTTCCACAGATACGCAGTATTTT
-	once	TRBV6-6	TRBJ1-4	CASSIEPNEKLFF	TGTGCCAGCAGTATTGAGCCAAATGAAAAACTGTTTTTT
-	-	TRBV5-1	TRBJ1-1	CASTVDRIGTEAFF	TGCGCCAGCACCGTAGACAGGATTGGCACTGAAGCTTTCTTT
TRBD1	-	TRBV11-1	TRBJ1-6	CASSLGQGASGSPLHF	TGTGCCAGCAGCCTTGGACAGGGGGCCTCAGGGTCACCCCTCCACTTT
-	-	TRBV28	TRBJ2-7	CATRRAATTYEQYF	TGTGCCACCCGCAGGGCAGCAACCACCTACGAGCAGTACTTC
-	-	TRBV19	TRBJ1-2	CASSISGADGYTF	TGTGCCAGTAGTATTTCGGGAGCGGATGGCTACACCTTC